This T cell receptor (beta chain) is drawn from a study of shared clonotypes between healthy human individuals. General study findings and limits: It was the few donors that limited the genetic and exposure-history diversity represented. Shared across a few donors were around 5% of the naive CD4 clonotypes.

To note about this clone: Its antigen is unknown.

This CDR3 has 14 residues. CDR1 is SEHNR and CDR2 is FQNEAQ in the germline V gene (reference sequence). Trimming left V 5 bases short and J 6 bases short, with 13 bases between. The repertoire was sequenced with immunoSEQ multiplex PCR; TCRdb's copy has only in-frame clones and lacks some. The repertoire holds under 600,000 clones, with approximately 95% as singletons. Sequencing input: naive CD4+ T cells sorted from blood. Subset given: CD45RA+ positively selected. This receptor was identified in a woman in her 30s in good health. The chain employs TRBV7-9 and TRBJ1-4; D possibly corresponds to TRBD1 (6 bases). The CDR3 region has the DNA TGTGCCAGCAGCCCCAGGGGCGCGGATGAAAAACTGTTTTTT. This gives the protein CASSPRGADEKLFF.